This TCR beta chain was recovered during a study of CD8+CD57+ T cells in acquired aplastic anemia. Findings of the study overall: Researchers report that twenty-nine CD8+ CDR3 sequences appeared in both patients and controls.

Turning to this clonotype: Antigen unknown.

The template for TCR beta VDJ and CDR3 sequence profiling was genomic DNA. TCRdb re-called the reads through MiXCR, storing one row per CDR3 protein. The table has some 150,000 distinct CDR3 sequences, 71% seen once. Trimming at V came to 4 bases and at J to 5 bases, leaving 12 bases not matched to a gene. CDR3 length: 17 residues. Per the germline V gene, CDR1 is SGDLS and CDR2 is YYNGEE. Whoever was chosen for sequencing had shown CD8+CD57+ cell expansion by flow cytometry. None of the patients had been given any therapy when their blood was sampled. The TCR originated in a human donor with aplastic anemia. Sequenced: sorted CD4+, CD8+, or CD8+CD57+ T cells (not recorded which) from PBMCs. This sequence joins TRBV9 and TRBJ1-4; the match to TRBD1 covers 9 bases. The CDR3 DNA sequence: TGTGCCAGCAGCTCACCTCCATCGGACAGGGGCAATGAAAAACTGTTTTTT. As protein: CASSSPPSDRGNEKLFF.